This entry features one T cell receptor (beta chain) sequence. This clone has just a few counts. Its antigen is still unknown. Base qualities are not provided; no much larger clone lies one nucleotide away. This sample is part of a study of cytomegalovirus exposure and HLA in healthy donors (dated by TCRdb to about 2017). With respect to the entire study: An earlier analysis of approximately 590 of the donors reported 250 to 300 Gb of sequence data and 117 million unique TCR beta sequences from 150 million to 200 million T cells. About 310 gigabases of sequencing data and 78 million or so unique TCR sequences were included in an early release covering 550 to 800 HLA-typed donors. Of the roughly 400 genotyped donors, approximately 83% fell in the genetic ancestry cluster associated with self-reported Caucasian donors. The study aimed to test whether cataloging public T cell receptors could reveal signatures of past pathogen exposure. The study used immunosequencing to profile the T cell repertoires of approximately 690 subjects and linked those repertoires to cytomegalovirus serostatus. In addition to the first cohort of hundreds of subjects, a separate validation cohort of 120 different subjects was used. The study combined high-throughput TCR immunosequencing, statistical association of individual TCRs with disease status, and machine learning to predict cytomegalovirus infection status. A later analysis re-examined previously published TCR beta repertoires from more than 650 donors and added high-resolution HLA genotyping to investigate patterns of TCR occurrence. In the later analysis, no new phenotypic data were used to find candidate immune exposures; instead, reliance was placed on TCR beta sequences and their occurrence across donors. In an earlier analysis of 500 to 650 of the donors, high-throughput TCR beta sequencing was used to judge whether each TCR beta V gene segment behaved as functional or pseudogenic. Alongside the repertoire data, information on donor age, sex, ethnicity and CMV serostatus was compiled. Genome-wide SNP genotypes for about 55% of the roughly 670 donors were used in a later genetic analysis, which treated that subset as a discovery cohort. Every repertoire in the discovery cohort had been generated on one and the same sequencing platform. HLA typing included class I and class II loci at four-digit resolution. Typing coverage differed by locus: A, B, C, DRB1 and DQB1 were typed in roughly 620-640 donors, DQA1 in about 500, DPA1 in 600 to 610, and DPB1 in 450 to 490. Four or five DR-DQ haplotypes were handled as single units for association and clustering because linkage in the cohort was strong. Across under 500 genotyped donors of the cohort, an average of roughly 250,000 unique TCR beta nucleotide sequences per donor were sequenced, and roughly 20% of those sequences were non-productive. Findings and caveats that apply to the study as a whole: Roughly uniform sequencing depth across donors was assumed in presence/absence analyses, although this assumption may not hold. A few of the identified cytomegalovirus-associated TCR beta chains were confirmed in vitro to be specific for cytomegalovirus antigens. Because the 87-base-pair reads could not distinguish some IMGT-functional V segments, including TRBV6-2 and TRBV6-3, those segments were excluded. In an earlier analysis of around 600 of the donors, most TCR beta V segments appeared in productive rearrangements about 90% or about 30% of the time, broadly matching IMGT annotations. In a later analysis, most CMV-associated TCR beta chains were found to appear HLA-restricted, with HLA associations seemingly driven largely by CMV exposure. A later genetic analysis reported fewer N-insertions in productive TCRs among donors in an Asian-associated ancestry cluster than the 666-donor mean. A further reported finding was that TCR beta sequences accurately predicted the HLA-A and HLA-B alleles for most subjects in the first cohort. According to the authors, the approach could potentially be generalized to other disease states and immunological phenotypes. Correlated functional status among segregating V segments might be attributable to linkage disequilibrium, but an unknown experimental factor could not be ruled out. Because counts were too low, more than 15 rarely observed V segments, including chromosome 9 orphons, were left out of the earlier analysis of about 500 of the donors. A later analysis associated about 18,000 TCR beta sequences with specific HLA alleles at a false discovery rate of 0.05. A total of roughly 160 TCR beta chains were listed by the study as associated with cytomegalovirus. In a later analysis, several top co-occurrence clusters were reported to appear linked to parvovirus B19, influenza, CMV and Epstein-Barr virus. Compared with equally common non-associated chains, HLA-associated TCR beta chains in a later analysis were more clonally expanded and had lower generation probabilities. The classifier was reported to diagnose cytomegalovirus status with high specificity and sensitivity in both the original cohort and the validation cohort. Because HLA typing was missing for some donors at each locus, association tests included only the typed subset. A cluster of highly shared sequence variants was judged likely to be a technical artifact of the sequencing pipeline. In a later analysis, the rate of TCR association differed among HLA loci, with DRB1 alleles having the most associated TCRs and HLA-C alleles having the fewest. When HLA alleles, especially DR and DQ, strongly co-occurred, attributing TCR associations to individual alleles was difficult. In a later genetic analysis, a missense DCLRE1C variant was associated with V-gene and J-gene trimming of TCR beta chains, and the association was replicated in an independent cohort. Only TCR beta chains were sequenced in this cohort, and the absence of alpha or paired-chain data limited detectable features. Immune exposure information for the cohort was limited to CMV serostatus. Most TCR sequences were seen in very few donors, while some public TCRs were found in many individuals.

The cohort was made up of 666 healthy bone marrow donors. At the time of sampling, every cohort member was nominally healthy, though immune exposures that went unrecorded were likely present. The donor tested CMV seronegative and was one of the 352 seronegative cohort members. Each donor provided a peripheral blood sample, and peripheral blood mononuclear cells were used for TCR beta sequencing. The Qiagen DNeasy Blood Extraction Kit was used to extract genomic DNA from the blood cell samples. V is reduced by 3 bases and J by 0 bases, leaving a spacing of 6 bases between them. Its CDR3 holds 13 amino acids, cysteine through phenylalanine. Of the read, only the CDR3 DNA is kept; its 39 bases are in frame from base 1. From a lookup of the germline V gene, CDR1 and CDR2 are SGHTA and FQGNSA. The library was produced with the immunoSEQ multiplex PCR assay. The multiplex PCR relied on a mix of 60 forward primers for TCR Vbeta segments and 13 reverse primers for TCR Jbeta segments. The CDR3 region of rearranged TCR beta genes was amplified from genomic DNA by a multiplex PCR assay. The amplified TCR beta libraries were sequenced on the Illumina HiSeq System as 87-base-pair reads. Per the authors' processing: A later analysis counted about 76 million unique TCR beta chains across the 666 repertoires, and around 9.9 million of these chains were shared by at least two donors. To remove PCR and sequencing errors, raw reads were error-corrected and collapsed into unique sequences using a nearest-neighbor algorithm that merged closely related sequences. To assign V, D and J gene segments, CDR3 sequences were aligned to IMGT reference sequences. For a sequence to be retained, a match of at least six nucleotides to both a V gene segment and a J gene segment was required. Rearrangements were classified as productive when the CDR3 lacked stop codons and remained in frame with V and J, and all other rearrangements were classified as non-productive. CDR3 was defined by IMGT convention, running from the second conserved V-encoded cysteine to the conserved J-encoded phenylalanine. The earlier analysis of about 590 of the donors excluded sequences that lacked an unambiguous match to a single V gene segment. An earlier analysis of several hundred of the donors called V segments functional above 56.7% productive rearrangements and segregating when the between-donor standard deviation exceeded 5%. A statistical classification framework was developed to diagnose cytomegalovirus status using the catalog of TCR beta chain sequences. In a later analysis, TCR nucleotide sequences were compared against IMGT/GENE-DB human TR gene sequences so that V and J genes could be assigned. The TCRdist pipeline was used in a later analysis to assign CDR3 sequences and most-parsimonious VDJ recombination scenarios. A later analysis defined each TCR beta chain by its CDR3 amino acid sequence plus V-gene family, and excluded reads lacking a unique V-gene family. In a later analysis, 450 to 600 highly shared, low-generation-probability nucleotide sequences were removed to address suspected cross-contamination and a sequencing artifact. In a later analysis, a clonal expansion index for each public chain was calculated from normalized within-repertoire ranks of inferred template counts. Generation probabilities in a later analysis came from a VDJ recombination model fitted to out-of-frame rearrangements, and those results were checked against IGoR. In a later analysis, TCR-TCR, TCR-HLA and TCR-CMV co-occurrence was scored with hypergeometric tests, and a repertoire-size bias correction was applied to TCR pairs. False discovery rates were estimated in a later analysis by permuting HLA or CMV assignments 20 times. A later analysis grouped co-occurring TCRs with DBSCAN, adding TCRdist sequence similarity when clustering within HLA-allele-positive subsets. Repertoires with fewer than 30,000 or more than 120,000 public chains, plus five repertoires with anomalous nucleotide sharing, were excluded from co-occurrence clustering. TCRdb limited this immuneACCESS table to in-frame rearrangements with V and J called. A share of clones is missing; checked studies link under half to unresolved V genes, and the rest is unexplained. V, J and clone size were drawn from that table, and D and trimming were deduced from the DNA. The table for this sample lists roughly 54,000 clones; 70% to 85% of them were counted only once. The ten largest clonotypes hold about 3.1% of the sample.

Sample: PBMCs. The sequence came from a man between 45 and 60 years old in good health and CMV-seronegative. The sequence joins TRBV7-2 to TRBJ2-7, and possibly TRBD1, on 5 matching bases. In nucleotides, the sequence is TGTGCCAGCAGCTTGACAGACTCCTACGAGCAGTACTTC. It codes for CASSLTDSYEQYF.